Following are 8 T cell receptor beta chains from one sample sequenced in a study of blood T cells in healthy people across ages. The second PCR ran roughly 7 to 12 cycles with a sample-barcoded 5' primer and J-beta primers. TCRdb passed the 5' RACE reads through MiXCR, listing each CDR3 protein once. The sample holds about 1.4 million distinct CDR3 sequences, approximately 63% seen once. The specimen was blood. These receptors all come from a man in his late teens or twenties in good health.

The chain joins TRBV29-1 to TRBJ2-5, with a tentative D call TRBD1 (5 bases). Trimming took off 4 bases at V and 0 bases at J, with 21 bases between the two ends. The CDR3 is made up of 17 amino acids. Germline CDR1 and CDR2: SQVTM and ANQGSEA. CDR3 coding DNA: TGCAGCGTTGGAACCGATCTGGGGCTGATGGACCAAGAGACCCAGTACTTC. This translates into CSVGTDLGLMDQETQYF. Combining the CDR3 with reference TRBV29-1 and TRBJ2-5 gives the whole variable domain SAVISQKPSRDICQRGTSLTIQCQVDSQVTMMFWYRQQPGQSLTLIATANQGSEATYESGFVIDKFPISRPNLTFSTLTVSNMSPEDSSIYLCSVGTDLGLMDQETQYFGPGTRLLVL.

This clonotype was detected ten times or more. The V and J genes are TRBV27 and TRBJ1-5; D is ambiguous. Germline V lookup: CDR1 MNHEY, CDR2 SMNVEV (reference sequence). The V end lost 6 bases, the J end lost 1 base, and 7 bases lay between the germline ends. The CDR3 length is 13 residues. The CDR3 loop is CASSLESNQPQHF. The CDR3 DNA is TGTGCCAGCAGCTTAGAGAGCAATCAGCCCCAGCATTTT.

The rearrangement links TRBV7-9 to TRBJ1-4; D is perhaps TRBD1 (6 bases). The germline gives CDR1 SEHNR, CDR2 FQNEAQ (reference sequence). V was trimmed by 4 bases and J by 15 bases, leaving 15 bases between them. The CDR3 length is 12 residues. CDR3 DNA sequence: TGTGCCAGCAGCTCATCGCCGGGACACGTGTTTTTT. Its translation: CASSSSPGHVFF.

V and J are TRBV6-1 and TRBJ1-4; a weak D match, TRBD1 (6 bases). Germline CDR1 is MNHNS and CDR2 is SASEGT. The CDR3 consists of 18 residues. V lost 6 bases to trimming and J lost 7 bases, with 27 bases between them. The DNA for the CDR3 is TGTGCCAGCAGCAGTTGGCCCTTTCGAGGGGGGGTTGGTGAAAAACTGTTTTTT. Translated, it gives CASSSWPFRGGVGEKLFF.

J is TRBJ2-4 and V is TRBV5-1; 8 nucleotides align to TRBD2. The germline V gene has CDR1 SGHRS and CDR2 YFSETQ. The CDR3 spans 16 residues. Trimming removed 0 bases from V and 13 bases from J; junction bases left unmatched: 15. CDR3 bases: TGCGCCAGCAGCTTGGTTGGTCCGGGAGGGCCGAGTGAGCAGTACTTC. This sequence encodes CASSLVGPGGPSEQYF. The variable domain in full, with the rest retrieved from reference TRBV5-1 and TRBJ2-4, is KAGVTQTPRYLIKTRGQQVTLSCSPISGHRSVSWYQQTPGQGLQFLFEYFSETQRNKGNFPGRFSGRQFSNSRSEMNVSTLELGDSALYLCASSLVGPGGPSEQYFGAGTRLSVL.

This clonotype appeared a few times. The CDR3 bases are TGTGCCAGCAGCCCCCAGGTTGATGAGCAGTTCTTC. The encoded protein is CASSPQVDEQFF. The rearrangement links TRBV7-2 to TRBJ2-1; D remains ambiguous. The germline V and J ends were trimmed by 5 bases and 8 bases, with 10 bases remaining between them. Looked up from germline, CDR1 is SGHTA and CDR2 is FQGNSA. There are 12 residues in the CDR3. Using reference TRBV7-2 and TRBJ2-1 for the parts outside the CDR3, the full variable domain is GAGVSQSPSNKVTEKGKDVELRCDPISGHTALYWYRQSLGQGLEFLIYFQGNSAPDKSGLPSDRFSAERTGGSVSTLTIQRTQQEDSAVYLCASSPQVDEQFFGPGTRLTVL.

V and J are TRBV5-1 and TRBJ2-5; D gene unclear. The J call is doubtful: the DNA matches TRBJ2-7 better. CDR1 and CDR2 from the germline V gene are SGHRS and YFSETQ. The CDR3 totals 15 residues. CDR3 sequence (DNA): TGCGCCAGCAGCCCGATCAGGCAGACCAACTACGAGCAGTACTTC. Its translation is CASSPIRQTNYEQYF.

V is TRBV12-3 or TRBV12-4 and J is TRBJ2-7; D unresolved. Between the trimmed V and J ends, which lost 3 bases and 9 bases, there was a span of 27 bases. The CDR3 runs to 17 residues. In DNA, the CDR3 is TGTGCCAGCAGTTTGACGTTAGCAGATACCGACTCGGGTGGGCAGTACTTC. It specifies CASSLTLADTDSGGQYF.